This T cell receptor (beta chain) stems from a study of cytomegalovirus exposure and HLA in healthy donors. Notes on the study in general: An observed cluster of highly shared sequence variants was recorded as a likely sequencing artifact.

Germline CDR1 MDHEN, CDR2 SYDVKM. V dropped 6 bases and J dropped 5; count of bases not matched to a gene: 10. There are 14 residues in the CDR3. As regards this clone: Its target is not known.

A multiplex PCR was run with 60 Vbeta primers and 13 Jbeta primers. The protocol was immunoSEQ multiplex PCR, while the TCRdb copy is restricted to in-frame clones and leaves out a portion. The repertoire holds 100,000 to 150,000 clones, with 70% to 85% as singletons. This clonotype was obtained from a female donor in good health and CMV-seronegative. The sample comprised PBMCs. The rearrangement uses TRBV28 and TRBJ2-7, with 7 bases identical to TRBD1. The CDR3 DNA reads as TGTGCCAGCAGAGCAACGGACAGGTCCAACGAGCAGTACTTC. Translated: CASRATDRSNEQYF.